The TCR beta chain described here comes from a study of T cells after yellow fever vaccination. A single record per CDR3 protein comes from TCRdb applying MiXCR to the 5' RACE reads. The sample lists under 70,000 distinct CDR3 sequences; roughly 6.9% were seen once. From germline, CDR1 is MGHDK and CDR2 SYGVNS. This CDR3 contains 13 residues. Trimming took 2 bases from V and 7 from J, leaving 11 bases between them. The clonotype originates from a man younger than 35 who received the YFV17D yellow fever vaccine. The V and J genes are TRBV25-1 and TRBJ1-1; no clear D gene. Sample: CD8+ T cells sorted from PBMCs, taken on the day of the first yellow fever vaccination. This CDR3 is CASSELGSVEAFF. The CDR3 DNA follows: TGTGCCAGCAGTGAACTCGGGTCAGTTGAAGCTTTCTTT.